These 18 T cell receptor beta chains were all obtained from the same sample, sequenced in a study of Graves' ophthalmopathy and Graves' hyperthyroidism. As the template, RNA transcripts were used to amplify TCR beta CDR3 regions. RT-PCR in the first round used HTBI primers; a second-round multiplex PCR followed. TCRdb re-analysed the multiplex PCR reads in MiXCR, keeping a single row per CDR3 protein. Of 200,000 to 250,000 distinct CDR3 sequences listed, 40% to 50% are singletons. Sequencing used peripheral blood. All receptors derive from an adult man with Graves' ophthalmopathy.

This clonotype showed up many times. This rearrangement joins TRBV7-2 to TRBJ2-5, with D uncertain. The CDR3 sequence is 12 residues long. Germline V gene data show CDR1 as SGHTA and CDR2 as FQGNSA. The V end lost 2 bases, the J end lost 5 bases, and 6 bases lay between the germline ends. As DNA, the CDR3 is TGTGCCAGCAGCTTAATAGGGGAGACCCAGTACTTC. Translation: CASSLIGETQYF.

The chain links TRBV29-1 to TRBJ2-7, with D maybe TRBD1 (5 bases). Germline V gene sequence: CDR1 SQVTM, CDR2 ANQGSEA. The CDR3 is 13 residues long. V gave up 3 bases and J gave up 4 bases, with 13 bases separating them. CDR3 loop: CSVDETAMYEQYF. Here the CDR3 DNA reads TGCAGCGTTGACGAGACAGCTATGTACGAGCAGTACTTC.

This clonotype occurred a few times. V usage is TRBV28 and J usage is TRBJ1-2, with D possibly matching TRBD1 (6 bases). The CDR3 length is 11 residues. V was trimmed by 3 bases and J by 10 bases, leaving 9 bases between them. Germline CDR1 is MDHEN and CDR2 is SYDVKM. The CDR3 loop reads CASSFRGTYTF. CDR3 nucleotides: TGTGCCAGCAGTTTCAGGGGCACCTACACCTTC.

The chain carries TRBV6-1 and TRBJ1-6; 7 bases are a match to TRBD1. Germline CDR1 reads MNHNS; CDR2 reads SASEGT. The CDR3 contains 15 residues. The V and J ends lost 6 bases and 8 bases, in that order; junction bases with no gene match: 10. In nucleotides, the CDR3 is TGTGCCAGCAGCCCCGACAGGGTCATCTATTCACCCCTCCACTTT. Protein: CASSPDRVIYSPLHF.

The chain is built from TRBV5-1 and TRBJ2-2; 10 nucleotides align to TRBD2. This CDR3 is built from 16 residues. V shed 5 bases, J shed 2 bases, and the junction held 6 bases outside the gene matches. Germline CDR1 SGHRS, CDR2 YFSETQ. The CDR3: CASRLSGGPNTGELFF. CDR3 in DNA: TGCGCCAGCAGGCTTAGCGGGGGGCCTAACACCGGGGAGCTGTTTTTT. Together with reference TRBV5-1 and TRBJ2-2, the CDR3 gives the full variable domain: KAGVTQTPRYLIKTRGQQVTLSCSPISGHRSVSWYQQTPGQGLQFLFEYFSETQRNKGNFPGRFSGRQFSNSRSEMNVSTLELGDSALYLCASRLSGGPNTGELFFGEGSRLTVL.

This chain joins TRBV7-2 and TRBJ1-1, with 9 bases lining up with TRBD1. CDR1 and CDR2 (germline): SGHTA, FQGNSA. The junction had 4 bases not matched to a gene; V was cut back by 5 bases and J by 0 bases. The CDR3 loop spans 15 amino acids. The chain's CDR3 is CASSRDRVMNTEAFF. Written as DNA, the CDR3 is TGTGCCAGCAGCCGGGACAGGGTCATGAACACTGAAGCTTTCTTT.

This clonotype has a handful of counts. V and J are TRBV7-3 and TRBJ2-2, with D perhaps matching TRBD2 (6 bases). The V gene lost 8 bases and the J gene lost 6 bases, with 7 bases spanning the gap. The CDR3 totals 11 residues. From germline, CDR1 is SGHTA and CDR2 FQGTGA. CDR3 in DNA: TGTGCCAGCCGCGGGGCCGGGGAGCTGTTTTTT. Its protein product is CASRGAGELFF.

This clonotype was recorded a few times. The chain combines TRBV20-1 with TRBJ2-2; D is possibly TRBD1 (5 bases). The CDR3 loop spans 13 amino acids. Trimming pared 3 bases from V and 8 bases from J, leaving 13 bases between. The germline V gene encodes CDR1 DFQATT and CDR2 SNEGSKA (reference sequence). CDR3 in amino acids: CSASRLGQGELFF. DNA of the CDR3: TGCAGTGCTAGCAGGCTGGGGCAAGGGGAGCTGTTTTTT.

J is TRBJ2-7 and V is TRBV12-3 or TRBV12-4; TRBD2 matches at 7 bases. The V gene end was trimmed by 3 bases and the J gene end by 5 bases; junction bases not matched to a gene: 7. The CDR3 spans 14 residues. CDR3 in amino acids: CASSFGQGGDEQYF. DNA for the CDR3: TGTGCCAGCAGTTTCGGGCAGGGAGGGGACGAGCAGTACTTC.

The chain combines TRBV7-2 with TRBJ1-2, with 7 bases matching TRBD1. The CDR3 extends over 14 amino acids. The junction had 7 bases not matched to a gene; V was cut back by 2 bases and J by 7 bases. Germline loops: CDR1 SGHTA, CDR2 FQGNSA. The CDR3 nucleotides read TGTGCCAGCAGCTTATTTCAGGGGGTGGGTGGCTACACCTTC. Its protein product is CASSLFQGVGGYTF.

The J gene is TRBJ1-3, the V gene TRBV20-1, with D maybe TRBD1 (6 bases). Germline V gene sequence: CDR1 DFQATT, CDR2 SNEGSKA (reference sequence). The CDR3 runs to 13 residues. V was shortened by 5 bases and J by 4 bases, with 12 bases between the two germline ends. The CDR3 DNA is TGCAGTGCTCTTACAGGGTTCGGAAACACCATATATTTT. It specifies CSALTGFGNTIYF.

The gene calls are TRBV7-8 and TRBJ2-5, with no clear D. CDR1 is SGHVS, CDR2 FQNEAQ, per germline. Trimming took 0 bases from V and 4 from J, leaving 9 bases between them. The CDR3 covers 14 residues. CDR3 in amino acids: CASSLAVGIETQYF. The CDR3 DNA sequence: TGTGCCAGCAGCTTAGCCGTGGGGATAGAGACCCAGTACTTC. The entire variable domain, with the rest obtained from reference TRBV7-8 and TRBJ2-5, is as follows: GAGVSQSPRYKVAKRGQDVALRCDPISGHVSLFWYQQALGQGPEFLTYFQNEAQLDKSGLPSDRFFAERPEGSVSTLKIQRTQQEDSAVYLCASSLAVGIETQYFGPGTRLLVL.

The genes are TRBV7-9 and TRBJ1-2, with D unclear. The CDR3 runs 11 residues. Germline values: CDR1 SEHNR, CDR2 FQNEAQ (reference sequence). V lost 5 bases and J 7 bases, leaving 8 bases between the germline ends. CDR3 residues: CASSPTGGYTF. The CDR3 nucleotides are TGTGCCAGCAGCCCCACGGGTGGCTACACCTTC.

The chain carries TRBV5-1 and TRBJ2-2; D is perhaps TRBD2 (5 bases). This CDR3 is built from 12 residues. Deletions cut 6 bases from V and 6 bases from J, with 9 bases between. The V gene's germline CDR1 is SGHRS and CDR2 YFSETQ. This CDR3 reads CASNKEAGELFF. As DNA, the CDR3 is TGCGCCAGCAATAAGGAGGCCGGGGAGCTGTTTTTT.

This clonotype was counted between two and nine times. V usage is TRBV2 and J usage is TRBJ2-5, with TRBD2 matching over 10 bases. The CDR3 totals 14 residues. Per the germline V gene, CDR1 is SNHLY and CDR2 is FYNNEI. V lost 4 bases and J lost 13; bases outside the gene matches: 12. CDR3 residues: CASSAGLAGENLYF. The CDR3 DNA is TGTGCCAGCAGTGCAGGTCTAGCGGGGGAGAACCTGTACTTC.

This clonotype was detected only a few times. The gene calls are TRBV5-8 and TRBJ1-5; no clear D gene. Per germline, CDR1 SGHTS and CDR2 YDEGEE. The V end was cut by 4 bases, the J end by 3 bases, with 14 bases between. This CDR3 comprises 15 residues. CDR3 DNA sequence: TGTGCCAGCAGCCGTAGGGCCAGGATCAATCAGCCCCAGCATTTT. It yields the protein CASSRRARINQPQHF.

The gene calls are TRBV12-3 or TRBV12-4 and TRBJ1-1; 8 nucleotides align to TRBD1. The CDR3 is 12 amino acids. The V segment lost 5 bases and the J segment 10 bases; nucleotides outside the gene matches: 6. The chain's CDR3 is CASSPPGQAAFF. The CDR3 nucleotides are TGTGCCAGCAGTCCACCGGGACAGGCAGCTTTCTTT.

The chain carries TRBV5-4 and TRBJ2-7; perhaps TRBD2 as D (6 bases). Germline V lookup: CDR1 SGHNT, CDR2 YYREEE (reference sequence). V shed 6 bases and J shed 5 bases, with 18 bases lying between them. CDR3 length: 14 residues. DNA for the CDR3: TGTGCCAGCACCTTCGGGGGTTTCTTGGACGAGCAGTACTTC. It translates to CASTFGGFLDEQYF.